The rows below give T cell receptor beta chains drawn from one sample of a study of shared clonotypes between healthy human individuals. Sequencing was performed with immunoSEQ multiplex PCR; in TCRdb, only in-frame clones are kept and a portion is missing. The sample includes a few hundred thousand clones, 60% to 80% of them seen just once. Sequencing was done on a sample of memory CD4+ T cells sorted from blood. These receptors were collected from a young man in good health. Each CDR3 is given with its conserved first and last residue. The D gene is left open where the match is weak. The listing skips clone size in some rows; elsewhere it reads once, few, many or a size class.

J,size,D,V,CDR3,DNA
TRBJ2-2,.,.,TRBV5-3,CARSRVTRASGELFF,TGTGCCAGAAGCCGGGTTACAAGAGCGTCCGGGGAGCTGTTTTTT
TRBJ2-7,.,.,TRBV7-6,CASSPESDLTSYEQYF,TGTGCCAGCAGCCCCGAGTCCGACCTTACCTCTTACGAGCAGTACTTC
TRBJ2-1,.,.,TRBV13,CASSTSPRNEQFF,TGTGCCAGCAGCACCTCACCGAGGAATGAGCAGTTCTTC
TRBJ1-5,.,TRBD1,TRBV16,CASSHNRGQPQHF,TGTGCCAGCAGCCATAACAGGGGTCAGCCCCAGCATTTT
TRBJ1-2,.,.,TRBV2,CASRRAEDYGYTF,TGTGCCAGCAGGCGGGCAGAAGACTATGGCTACACCTTC
TRBJ2-5,.,.,TRBV7-7,CASSLERGGSSETQYF,TGTGCTAGCAGCTTAGAGCGAGGGGGGAGCTCGGAGACCCAGTACTTC
TRBJ2-7,.,TRBD1,TRBV23-1,CASSQSRGQGAFSYEQYF,TGCGCCAGCAGTCAATCTCGGGGACAGGGGGCCTTTTCCTACGAGCAGTACTTC
TRBJ1-5,.,TRBD1,TRBV19,CASNNRGGHPNQPQHF,TGTGCCAGTAATAACAGGGGCGGTCATCCCAATCAGCCCCAGCATTTT
TRBJ1-2,.,.,TRBV7-2,CASNWQGKNGYTF,TGTGCCAGCAATTGGCAGGGCAAGAATGGCTACACCTTC
TRBJ2-2,.,TRBD2,TRBV18,CASSPSLAENTGELFF,TGTGCCAGCTCACCAAGCCTAGCGGAGAACACCGGGGAGCTGTTTTTT
TRBJ1-1,.,TRBD1,TRBV5-1,CASSVGTVTEAFF,TGCGCCAGCAGCGTTGGGACAGTCACTGAAGCTTTCTTT
TRBJ2-5,few,.,TRBV5-1,CASSEGHAKETQYF,TGCGCCAGCAGCGAGGGACACGCTAAAGAGACCCAGTACTTC
TRBJ2-3,few,TRBD2,TRBV5-1,CASSFSGREDTQYF,TGCGCCAGCAGCTTTAGCGGGAGAGAGGATACGCAGTATTTT
TRBJ2-1,.,.,TRBV7-2,CASSLGARGRDEQFF,TGTGCCAGCAGCCTTGGGGCTAGAGGGCGTGATGAGCAGTTCTTC
TRBJ2-1,.,.,TRBV7-8,CASSYRTSVREQFF,TGTGCCAGCAGTTACAGAACCTCGGTCCGTGAGCAGTTCTTC
TRBJ2-3,.,.,TRBV9,CASSVAEADTQYF,TGTGCCAGCAGCGTAGCTGAGGCAGATACGCAGTATTTT
TRBJ2-3,.,.,TRBV7-9,CASSPGTLTDTQYF,TGTGCCAGCAGCCCCGGGACTCTCACAGATACGCAGTATTTT
TRBJ1-4,.,.,TRBV28,CASSTSSRKLFF,TGTGCCAGCAGTACGAGTTCGCGAAAACTGTTTTTT
TRBJ2-5,few,.,TRBV5-1,CASRAIEGSETQYF,TGCGCCAGCAGAGCTATAGAGGGATCAGAGACCCAGTACTTC
TRBJ2-2,once,TRBD1,TRBV7-9,CATTQGFGELFF,TGTGCCACGACACAGGGGTTCGGGGAGCTGTTTTTT
TRBJ2-3,.,.,TRBV29-1,CSGRIGPSTDTQYF,TGCAGCGGACGGATAGGACCTAGCACAGATACGCAGTATTTT
TRBJ1-4,.,TRBD1,TRBV30,CAWSWAGGYEKLFF,TGTGCCTGGAGTTGGGCAGGGGGGTATGAAAAACTGTTTTTT
TRBJ2-4,.,.,TRBV6-5,CASRRDISGDIQYF,TGTGCCAGCAGACGGGACATCAGTGGGGACATTCAGTACTTC
TRBJ2-7,few,TRBD1,TRBV6-5,CASRDSSYEQYF,TGTGCCAGCCGGGACAGCTCCTACGAGCAGTACTTC
TRBJ1-2,few,TRBD1,TRBV10-3,CAISANQQGYGYTF,TGTGCCATCAGTGCTAATCAACAGGGGTACGGCTACACCTTC
TRBJ1-1,many,.,TRBV5-4,CASSRTQNRETTEAFF,TGTGCCAGCAGCCGGACCCAGAACAGGGAGACCACTGAAGCTTTCTTT
TRBJ2-2,.,.,TRBV4-1,CASSQGHGRMGELFF,TGCGCCAGCAGCCAAGGGCACGGGAGAATGGGGGAGCTGTTTTTT
TRBJ1-1,many,.,TRBV5-1,CASSLAIGADTEAFF,TGCGCCAGCAGCTTGGCGATAGGGGCCGACACTGAAGCTTTCTTT
TRBJ2-3,.,TRBD2,TRBV10-3,CAISESGSGAVSTQYF,TGTGCCATCAGTGAGTCGGGTAGCGGGGCTGTCAGTACGCAGTATTTT
TRBJ2-3,.,.,TRBV6-1,CAGRGGGTDTQYF,TGTGCCGGCAGGGGGGGCGGCACAGATACGCAGTATTTT
TRBJ1-2,.,.,TRBV19,CASSKLTAGDYGYTF,TGTGCCAGTAGTAAACTTACGGCAGGGGACTATGGCTACACCTTC
TRBJ2-1,many,.,TRBV7-9,CASSRESNEQFF,TGTGCCAGCAGCCGGGAATCGAATGAGCAGTTCTTC
TRBJ1-2,few,.,TRBV6-6,CASSYRAGGYTF,TGTGCCAGCAGTTACAGGGCCGGTGGCTACACCTTC
TRBJ2-7,.,.,TRBV19,CASSILISSYEQYF,TGTGCCAGTAGTATCCTTATCAGCTCCTACGAGCAGTACTTC
TRBJ2-3,.,TRBD2,TRBV28,CASQANVLAGDTDTQYF,TGTGCCAGCCAAGCTAATGTTCTAGCGGGGGACACAGATACGCAGTATTTT
TRBJ1-2,.,.,TRBV15,CATSRPDSGYTF,TGTGCCACCAGCAGACCAGATAGCGGCTACACCTTC
TRBJ2-7,.,.,TRBV19,CASSSRTAPYEQYF,TGTGCCAGTAGTTCCCGGACAGCCCCCTACGAGCAGTACTTC
TRBJ1-5,.,TRBD1,TRBV5-4,CASSRDRDQPQHF,TGTGCCAGCAGTCGGGACAGGGATCAGCCCCAGCATTTT
TRBJ2-5,once,.,TRBV6-1,CASSGTGLETQYF,TGTGCCAGCAGTGGCACAGGGCTGGAGACCCAGTACTTC
TRBJ1-5,once,TRBD1,TRBV6-6,CASSWTGVDQPQHF,TGTGCCAGCAGTTGGACAGGAGTTGATCAGCCCCAGCATTTT
TRBJ2-7,.,.,TRBV29-1,CSVEDRSFGRTYEQYF,TGCAGCGTTGAAGATCGATCCTTTGGCAGGACCTACGAGCAGTACTTC
TRBJ2-3,.,.,TRBV10-3,CAIRPRTSTDTQYF,TGTGCCATCCGCCCTAGGACTAGCACAGATACGCAGTATTTT
TRBJ1-3,.,.,TRBV10-3,CATLRGPSGNTIYF,TGTGCCACCCTACGAGGCCCCTCTGGAAACACCATATATTTT
TRBJ2-7,few,.,TRBV18,CASSPSTGEQYF,TGTGCCAGCTCACCAAGTACGGGCGAGCAGTACTTC
TRBJ1-2,.,.,TRBV9,CASSVEVRGGNYGYTF,TGTGCCAGCAGCGTAGAAGTCAGGGGTGGGAACTATGGCTACACCTTC
TRBJ2-7,.,.,TRBV5-6,CASSGRGILSYEQYF,TGTGCCAGCAGCGGGAGGGGGATCCTCTCCTACGAGCAGTACTTC
TRBJ2-7,.,TRBD1,TRBV5-1,CASSYDRGSYEQYF,TGCGCCAGCAGCTACGACAGGGGATCCTACGAGCAGTACTTC
TRBJ1-3,.,TRBD1,TRBV5-6,CASSPLDRAGNTIYF,TGCGCCAGCAGCCCTTTGGACAGGGCTGGAAACACCATATATTTT
TRBJ1-5,few,.,TRBV19,CASTTWGAVNQPQHF,TGTGCCAGTACGACATGGGGGGCTGTCAATCAGCCCCAGCATTTT
TRBJ2-3,.,TRBD1,TRBV5-1,CASSDQGDTDTQYF,TGCGCCAGCAGCGACCAGGGGGATACAGATACGCAGTATTTT
TRBJ1-1,.,TRBD1,TRBV7-9,CASSGTGAPPGREAFF,TGTGCCAGCAGCGGGACAGGGGCCCCCCCAGGCAGGGAAGCTTTCTTT
TRBJ1-1,.,.,TRBV28,CASDGAPNTEAFF,TGTGCCAGCGATGGGGCTCCGAACACTGAAGCTTTCTTT
TRBJ2-7,.,.,TRBV18,CASSPGQGFYEQYF,TGTGCCAGCTCGCCCGGGCAGGGGTTCTACGAGCAGTACTTC
TRBJ2-7,.,.,TRBV2,CASSFHIRVPSYEQYF,TGTGCCAGCAGCTTTCATATCAGGGTCCCCTCCTACGAGCAGTACTTC
TRBJ2-5,.,.,TRBV5-1,CASSAGQSGTQYF,TGCGCCAGCAGCGCTGGACAGAGCGGGACCCAGTACTTC
TRBJ1-2,few,.,TRBV2,CASRVEPGTFYGYTF,TGTGCCAGCAGGGTCGAACCCGGGACCTTCTATGGCTACACCTTC
TRBJ2-7,.,TRBD1,TRBV7-2,CASSLARLGQGYEQYF,TGTGCCAGCAGCTTAGCGCGGTTGGGACAGGGATACGAGCAGTACTTC
TRBJ2-1,.,.,TRBV9,CASSVVRVSGEQFF,TGTGCCAGCAGCGTAGTGAGGGTGTCAGGGGAGCAGTTCTTC
TRBJ2-1,.,.,TRBV5-6,CASSLKGETNEQFF,TGTGCCAGCAGCTTAAAAGGGGAGACCAATGAGCAGTTCTTC
TRBJ2-7,.,TRBD2,TRBV5-1,CASSLRAGGSVEQYF,TGCGCCAGCAGCTTGCGGGCGGGAGGTTCTGTCGAGCAGTACTTC